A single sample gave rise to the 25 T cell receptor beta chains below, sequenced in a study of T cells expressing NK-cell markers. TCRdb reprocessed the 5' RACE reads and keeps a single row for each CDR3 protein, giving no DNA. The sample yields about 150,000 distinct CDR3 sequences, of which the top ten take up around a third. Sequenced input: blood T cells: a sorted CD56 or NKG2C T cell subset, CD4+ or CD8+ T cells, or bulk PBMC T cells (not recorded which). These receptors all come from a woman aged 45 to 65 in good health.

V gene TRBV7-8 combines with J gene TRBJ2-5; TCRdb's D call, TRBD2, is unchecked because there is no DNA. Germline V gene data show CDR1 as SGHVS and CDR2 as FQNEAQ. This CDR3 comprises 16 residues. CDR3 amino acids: CASSLVRAGSGETQYF.

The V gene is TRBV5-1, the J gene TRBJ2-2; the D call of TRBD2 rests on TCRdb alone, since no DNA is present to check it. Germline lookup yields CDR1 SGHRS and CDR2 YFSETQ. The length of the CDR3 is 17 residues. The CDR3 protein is CASSRERLAANTGELFF.

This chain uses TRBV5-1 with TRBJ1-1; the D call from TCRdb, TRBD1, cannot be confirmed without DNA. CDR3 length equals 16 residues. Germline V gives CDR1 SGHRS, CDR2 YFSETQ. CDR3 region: CASSLAQGQMNTEAFF.

The CDR3 region is CASSLGLMADTQYF. The chain recombines TRBV27 with TRBJ2-3. The V gene's germline CDR1 is MNHEY and CDR2 SMNVEV (reference sequence). CDR3 length: 14 residues.

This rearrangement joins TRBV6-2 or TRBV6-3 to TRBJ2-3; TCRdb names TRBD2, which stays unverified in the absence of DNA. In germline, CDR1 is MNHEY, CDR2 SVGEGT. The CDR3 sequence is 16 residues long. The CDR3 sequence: CASSSPGLADWDTQYF.

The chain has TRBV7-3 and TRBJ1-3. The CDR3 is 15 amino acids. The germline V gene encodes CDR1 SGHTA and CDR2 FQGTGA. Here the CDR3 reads CASSPGLGFGNTIYF. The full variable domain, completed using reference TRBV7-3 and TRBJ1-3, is GAGVSQTPSNKVTEKGKYVELRCDPISGHTALYWYRQSLGQGPEFLIYFQGTGAADDSGLPNDRFFAVRPEGSVSTLKIQRTERGDSAVYLCASSPGLGFGNTIYFGEGSWLTVV.

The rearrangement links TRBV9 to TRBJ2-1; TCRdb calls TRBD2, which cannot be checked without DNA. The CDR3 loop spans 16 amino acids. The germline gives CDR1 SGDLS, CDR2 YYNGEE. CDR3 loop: CASSSRAVSSYNEQFF.

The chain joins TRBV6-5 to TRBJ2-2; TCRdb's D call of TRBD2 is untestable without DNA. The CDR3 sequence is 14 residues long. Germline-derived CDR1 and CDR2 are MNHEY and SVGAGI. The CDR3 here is CASSYGGNTGELFF.

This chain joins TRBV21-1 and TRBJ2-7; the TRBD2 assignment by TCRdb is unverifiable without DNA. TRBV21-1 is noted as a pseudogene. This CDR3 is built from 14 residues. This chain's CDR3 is CASPIRAPTYEQYF.

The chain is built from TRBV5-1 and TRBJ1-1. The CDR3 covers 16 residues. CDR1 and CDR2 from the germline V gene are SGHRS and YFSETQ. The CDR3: CASKTREGASNTEAFF.

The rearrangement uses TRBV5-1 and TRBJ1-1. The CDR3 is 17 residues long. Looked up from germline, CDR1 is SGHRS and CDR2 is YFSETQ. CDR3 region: CASSLGTGLRSTTEAFF.

This CDR3 reads CASSGGDEQFF. The chain joins TRBV6-1 to TRBJ2-1. Germline-derived CDR1 and CDR2 are MNHNS and SASEGT. There are 11 residues in the CDR3.

The CDR3 sequence is CASSPSPDSVNIQYF. This rearrangement joins TRBV4-2 to TRBJ2-4; TCRdb's D call of TRBD1 is untestable without DNA. Germline assignment: CDR1 LGHNA and CDR2 YNFKEQ. This CDR3 is 15 amino acids long.

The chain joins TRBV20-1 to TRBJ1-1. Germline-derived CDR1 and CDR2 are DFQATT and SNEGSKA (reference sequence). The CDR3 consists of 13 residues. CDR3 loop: CSVRKGGYTEAFF.

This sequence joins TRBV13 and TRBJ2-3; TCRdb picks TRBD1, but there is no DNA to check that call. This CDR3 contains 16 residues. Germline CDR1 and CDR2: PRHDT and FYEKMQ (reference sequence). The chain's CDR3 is CASSLVKGIAQDTQYF.

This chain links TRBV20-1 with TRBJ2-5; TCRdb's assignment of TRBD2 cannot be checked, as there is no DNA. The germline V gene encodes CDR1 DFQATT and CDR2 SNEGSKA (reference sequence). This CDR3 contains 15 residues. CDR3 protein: CSARDAADLRETQYF.

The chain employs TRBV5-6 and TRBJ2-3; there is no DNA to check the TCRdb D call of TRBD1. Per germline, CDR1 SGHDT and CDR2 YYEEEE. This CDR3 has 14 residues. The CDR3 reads CASSLPGPIDTQYF.

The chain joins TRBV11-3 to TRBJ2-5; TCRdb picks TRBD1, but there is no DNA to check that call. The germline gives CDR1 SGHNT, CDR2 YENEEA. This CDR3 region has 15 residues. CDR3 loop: CASSMPMTGQETQYF.

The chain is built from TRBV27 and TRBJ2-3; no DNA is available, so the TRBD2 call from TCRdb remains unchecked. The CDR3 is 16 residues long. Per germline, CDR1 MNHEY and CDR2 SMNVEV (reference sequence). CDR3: CASSSLAGGSADTQYF.

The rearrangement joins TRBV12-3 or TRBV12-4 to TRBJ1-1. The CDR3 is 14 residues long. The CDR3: CASSFPTVNTEAFF.

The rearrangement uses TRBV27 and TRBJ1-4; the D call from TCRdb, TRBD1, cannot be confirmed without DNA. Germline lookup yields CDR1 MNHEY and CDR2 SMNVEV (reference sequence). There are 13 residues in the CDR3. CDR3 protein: CASSRKGFGKLFF.

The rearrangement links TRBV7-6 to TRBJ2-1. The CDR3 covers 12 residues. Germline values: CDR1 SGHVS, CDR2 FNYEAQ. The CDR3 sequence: CASRSLRDEQFF.

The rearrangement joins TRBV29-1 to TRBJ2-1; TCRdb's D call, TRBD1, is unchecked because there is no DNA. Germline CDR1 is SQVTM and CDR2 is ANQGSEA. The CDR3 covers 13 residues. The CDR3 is CSGTERAYNEQFF.

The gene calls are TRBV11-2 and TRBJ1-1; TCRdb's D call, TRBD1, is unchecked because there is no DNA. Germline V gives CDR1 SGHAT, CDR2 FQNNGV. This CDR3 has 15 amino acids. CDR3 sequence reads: CASSLGGGGPIEAFF.

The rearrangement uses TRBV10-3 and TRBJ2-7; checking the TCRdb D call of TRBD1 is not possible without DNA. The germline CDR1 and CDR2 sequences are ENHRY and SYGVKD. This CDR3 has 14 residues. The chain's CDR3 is CAISELGQGYEQYF.